The 9 T cell receptor beta chains reported below all come from one sample, sequenced in a study of blood T cell repertoires in COVID-19. Sequenced by immunoSEQ multiplex PCR; TCRdb stores in-frame clones only, minus some. The sample includes 350,000 to 550,000 clones, 85% to 90% of them seen just once. The sequenced sample consisted of PBMCs or T cells enriched from blood (not recorded which). Receptors originate from a man aged 25-45 years who had recovered from COVID-19.

The chain has TRBV25-1 and TRBJ2-7, with D perhaps matching TRBD1 (5 bases). The CDR3 extends over 16 amino acids. CDR1 and CDR2 (germline): MGHDK, SYGVNS. V dropped 3 bases and J dropped 1 base, with 16 bases sitting between them. The CDR3 here is CASSEQSQGGSYEQYF. CDR3 nucleotide sequence: TGTGCCAGCAGTGAGCAGTCTCAGGGTGGATCCTACGAGCAGTACTTC.

DNA of the CDR3: TGTGCCAGCAGTTTAAGCGGGAATGAGCAGTTCTTC. Amino acids: CASSLSGNEQFF. The chain uses TRBV12-3 or TRBV12-4 and TRBJ2-1; possibly TRBD2 for D (6 bases). V was cut by 2 bases and J by 7 bases, with 6 bases left in between. CDR3 length: 12 residues.

The CDR3 loop reads CASTDLAGTEAFF. CDR3 DNA sequence: TGTGCCAGCACTGACCTTGCGGGCACTGAAGCTTTCTTT. The genes are TRBV28 and TRBJ1-1, with D uncertain. The CDR3 is 13 amino acids. CDR1 and CDR2 from the germline V gene are MDHEN and SYDVKM. With 7 bases removed from V and 4 bases from J, the gap between germline ends came to 13 bases.

The chain links TRBV2 to TRBJ2-3, with a tentative D call TRBD2 (6 bases). Germline CDR1 SNHLY, CDR2 FYNNEI. V lost 8 bases, J lost 0 bases, and 12 bases lay in between. The CDR3 covers 14 residues. The CDR3, as DNA: TGTGCCAGCGTTCGTAGCGGCAGCACAGATACGCAGTATTTT. It encodes CASVRSGSTDTQYF.

This clone was observed a handful of times. The chain couples TRBV2 to TRBJ1-2, with D perhaps TRBD1 (5 bases). Germline loops: CDR1 SNHLY, CDR2 FYNNEI. Trimming removed 1 base from V and 7 bases from J, with 13 bases in between. This CDR3 has 14 residues. The CDR3 nucleotides read TGTGCCAGCAGTGAAGATCGGGGGAGGCTTGGCTACACCTTC. Its translation is CASSEDRGRLGYTF. The whole variable domain, remainder taken from reference TRBV2 and TRBJ1-2, is EPEVTQTPSHQVTQMGQEVILRCVPISNHLYFYWYRQILGQKVEFLVSFYNNEISEKSEIFDDQFSVERPDGSNFTLKIRSTKLEDSAMYFCASSEDRGRLGYTFGSGTRLTVV.

The genes are TRBV30 and TRBJ1-5, with a possible D match to TRBD1 (5 bases). V lost 0 bases to trimming and J lost 1 base, with 10 bases between them. The CDR3 runs to 15 residues. Germline assignment: CDR1 GTSNPN and CDR2 SVGIG (reference sequence). In nucleotides, the CDR3 is TGTGCCTGGAGTGTTGCAGGGAACAGCAATCAGCCCCAGCATTTT. It encodes CAWSVAGNSNQPQHF.

The rearrangement links TRBV11-2 to TRBJ2-7, with D possibly TRBD1 on 5 matching bases. CDR3 length: 15 residues. V was shortened by 5 bases and J by 5 bases, with 19 bases between the two germline ends. Germline CDR1 is SGHAT and CDR2 is FQNNGV. The CDR3 region has the DNA TGTGCCAGCAGCGCCTCAGGGCCGCCCTTTGACGAGCAGTACTTC. This encodes CASSASGPPFDEQYF. The variable domain in full, completed from reference TRBV11-2 and TRBJ2-7, reads EAGVAQSPRYKIIEKRQSVAFWCNPISGHATLYWYQQILGQGPKLLIQFQNNGVVDDSQLPKDRFSAERLKGVDSTLKIQPAKLEDSAVYLCASSASGPPFDEQYFGPGTRLTVT.

The chain combines TRBV9 with TRBJ2-2; TRBD1 matches at 9 bases. The CDR3 loop spans 16 amino acids. With 0 bases clipped from V and 6 bases from J, the junction kept 6 bases outside the gene matches. Germline loops: CDR1 SGDLS, CDR2 YYNGEE. The CDR3 nucleotides are TGTGCCAGCAGCGTAGCCGGGACAGGGAAGGCCGGGGAGCTGTTTTTT. Its protein is CASSVAGTGKAGELFF.

CDR3 bases: TGCGCCAGCAGCTGGGACAGGTCGAACACCGGGGAGCTGTTTTTT. Its translation is CASSWDRSNTGELFF. The chain carries TRBV5-1 and TRBJ2-2; the match to TRBD1 covers 8 bases. In germline, CDR1 is SGHRS, CDR2 YFSETQ. CDR3 length: 15 amino acids. J gave up 0 bases and V 3 bases, and 1 base lay outside the gene matches.